This paragraph reports one T cell receptor beta chain. In the authors' methods: The assay estimated nucleated cells by amplifying reference gene primers. Repertoires were generated with immunoSEQ multiplex PCR, while TCRdb's copy carries only in-frame clones and drops some. V and J calls and clone size follow that table, whereas D and trimming were derived from the DNA. The sample has about 160,000 clones, almost 85% seen once. V was trimmed by 5 bases and J by 3 bases, leaving 11 bases between them. Germline-derived CDR1 and CDR2 are SGHVS and FQNEAQ. The CDR3 loop spans 13 amino acids. This sample is part of a study of blood T cell repertoires in COVID-19. Study at large: Material from acute and convalescent COVID-19 was sourced from the United States, Italy and Spain. T cells, B-cell-depleted T cells, or PBMCs supplied cDNA or gDNA.

The sample comprised peripheral blood. The TCR sequence derives from a man in his forties who had recovered from COVID-19. The chain uses TRBV7-8 and TRBJ2-7; D is ambiguous. The CDR3 nucleotides read TGTGCCAGCAGCCCAGAACGATACTACGAGCAGTACTTC. This encodes CASSPERYYEQYF.